A single sample is the source of the 13 T cell receptor beta chains below, sequenced in a study of blood T cell repertoires in COVID-19. Libraries were prepared by immunoSEQ multiplex PCR; TCRdb keeps only in-frame clonotypes and omits some of them. Among 100,000 to 150,000 clones listed, over 60% were seen once. The sample consisted of peripheral blood. The receptors come from a woman between 65 and 79 years old with acute or convalescent COVID-19.

The chain couples TRBV9 to TRBJ1-4; 8 positions match TRBD1. Germline CDR1 reads SGDLS; CDR2 reads YYNGEE. This CDR3 comprises 16 residues. J was trimmed by 10 bases and V by 0 bases; bases with no gene match: 11. The CDR3 loop is CASSVGPGQGNLKLFF. In DNA, the CDR3 is TGTGCCAGCAGCGTAGGCCCCGGACAGGGAAACTTAAAACTGTTTTTT.

This clone was seen once. The chain links TRBV7-2 to TRBJ1-2, with 7 positions matching TRBD1. The ends lost 7 bases at V and 8 bases at J; junction bases unmatched: 10. The CDR3 runs to 13 residues. Germline CDR1 is SGHTA and CDR2 is FQGNSA. The CDR3 nucleotides read TGTGCCAGCACCACACGACAGGGCGGGGGCTACACCTTC. The encoded protein is CASTTRQGGGYTF.

This chain links TRBV4-3 with TRBJ1-6, with no clear D. The V gene's germline CDR1 is LGHNA and CDR2 YSLEER. Trimming removed 1 base from V and 10 bases from J, with 11 bases in between. CDR3 length equals 14 residues. The CDR3 region is CASSQGGNGSPLHF. The CDR3 region has the DNA TGCGCCAGCAGCCAAGGAGGGAATGGCTCACCCCTCCACTTT.

The DNA of the CDR3 is TGTGCCAGCATGGACAGCTACGAGCAGTACTTC. This sequence encodes CASMDSYEQYF. The rearrangement links TRBV6-5 to TRBJ2-7, with a weak D call TRBD1 (6 bases). From germline, CDR1 is MNHEY and CDR2 SVGAGI. V was clipped by 7 bases and J by 3 bases, with 7 bases between them. There are 11 residues in the CDR3.

The V gene is TRBV7-2, the J gene TRBJ2-2, with a weak D call TRBD2 (6 bases). Trimming left V 6 bases short and J 6 bases short, with 8 bases between. CDR1 and CDR2 (germline): SGHTA, FQGNSA. The CDR3 length is 12 residues. The CDR3 bases are TGTGCCAGCAGGACGGGGGCCGGGGAGCTGTTTTTT. It translates to CASRTGAGELFF.

A word on this clone: The junction shows a germline mismatch at one end, possibly a read error. The genes are TRBV6-6 and TRBJ2-7, with 11 positions matching TRBD2. Germline values: CDR1 MNHNY, CDR2 SVGAGI (reference sequence). This CDR3 has 15 residues. CDR3 sequence: CASSLQGVAGGPLNF. The CDR3 region has the DNA TGTGCCAGCAGCCTCCAGGGTGTAGCGGGGGGGCCTTTGAACTTC.

This chain connects TRBV6-1 to TRBJ1-5; D gene unclear. In germline, CDR1 is MNHNS, CDR2 SASEGT. The CDR3 covers 17 residues. V gave up 1 base and J gave up 5 bases, with 18 bases separating them. The CDR3 sequence: CASSEVGRSWGDQPQHF. The CDR3 DNA reads TGTGCCAGCAGTGAAGTCGGGAGATCTTGGGGAGATCAGCCCCAGCATTTT.

The V and J genes are TRBV27 and TRBJ1-1; D is uncertain. The CDR3 extends over 14 amino acids. Germline-derived CDR1 and CDR2 are MNHEY and SMNVEV (reference sequence). The germline V and J ends were trimmed by 3 bases and 0 bases, with 8 bases remaining between them. CDR3 nucleotides: TGTGCCAGCAGTTTGGGCCTGATGAACACTGAAGCTTTCTTT. Translated: CASSLGLMNTEAFF.

The V call is TRBV3-1 (or the pseudogene TRBV3-2), the J call TRBJ1-2; D gene ambiguous. This CDR3 comprises 12 residues. Germline lookup yields CDR1 LGHDT and CDR2 YNNKEL (reference sequence). Trimming removed 1 base from V and 8 bases from J, with 8 bases in between. CDR3 region: CASSQGVQGYTF. CDR3 sequence (DNA): TGTGCCAGCAGCCAAGGAGTGCAAGGCTACACCTTC.

V gene TRBV5-4 combines with J gene TRBJ2-6; maybe TRBD1 (6 bases). The CDR3 loop spans 16 amino acids. In germline, CDR1 is SGHNT, CDR2 YYREEE (reference sequence). Trimming removed 2 bases at V and 4 bases at J, with 13 bases between. CDR3 coding DNA: TGTGCCAGCAGCTTATATTCAGGGGCGGGGGCCAACGTCCTGACTTTC. This gives the protein CASSLYSGAGANVLTF.

The V call is TRBV3-1 (or the pseudogene TRBV3-2), the J call TRBJ2-7; maybe TRBD1 (5 bases). The CDR3 sequence is 15 residues long. The germline CDR1 and CDR2 sequences are LGHDT and YNNKEL (reference sequence). The ends were cut back, 4 bases at V and 1 base at J, with 14 bases in the middle. The CDR3 coding sequence is TGTGCCAGCAGCCCTCAAGGGGTGGGATCCTACGAGCAGTACTTC. Its translation is CASSPQGVGSYEQYF.

V and J are TRBV6-5 and TRBJ1-2; 8 nucleotides match TRBD1. The CDR3 extends over 14 amino acids. V shed 6 bases, J shed 5 bases, and the junction held 8 bases outside the gene matches. Per the germline V gene, CDR1 is MNHEY and CDR2 is SVGAGI. CDR3 residues: CASRDGQGLYGYTF. DNA of the CDR3: TGTGCCAGCAGGGACGGACAGGGTTTATATGGCTACACCTTC.

The V call is TRBV20-1, the J call TRBJ2-1, with 9 positions matching TRBD2. The CDR3 is 16 amino acids. The germline CDR1 and CDR2 sequences are DFQATT and SNEGSKA (reference sequence). With V trimmed by 3 bases and J by 7 bases, 13 bases remained unmatched. The CDR3, as DNA: TGCAGTGCTAGTGGGCTAGCGGGACGGCTGATTAATGAGCAGTTCTTC. Translated, it gives CSASGLAGRLINEQFF.